Listed below are T cell receptor beta chains from one sample, sequenced in a study of shared clonotypes between healthy human individuals. Method: immunoSEQ multiplex PCR; TCRdb's copy keeps in-frame clones and lacks some. The sample holds about 980,000 clones, 76% seen once. The sample comprised memory CD4+ T cells sorted from blood. These receptors all come from a man aged 18 to 29 in good health. The CDR3 runs from the conserved cysteine through the conserved F or W. The order of the fields is D gene, V gene, CDR3 length, clone size, J gene, CDR3 protein, CDR3 DNA. D genes are given only for firm matches. Only part of the rows carry a size: once, few, many, or a class if the clone is expanded.

TRBD2	TRBV7-2	16	NA	TRBJ2-7	CASSLAVLAGVGEQYF	TGTGCCAGCAGCTTAGCGGTACTAGCGGGAGTAGGGGAGCAGTACTTC
NA	TRBV27	14	NA	TRBJ2-5	CASSFNQGTETQYF	TGTGCCAGCAGTTTTAACCAGGGAACAGAGACCCAGTACTTC
NA	TRBV30	13	few	TRBJ1-5	CAWSTRNNQPQHF	TGTGCCTGGAGTACCCGGAACAATCAGCCCCAGCATTTT
TRBD2	TRBV7-3	16	NA	TRBJ2-5	CASSLSGLAGVETQYF	TGTGCCAGCAGCCTTTCGGGACTAGCGGGGGTAGAGACCCAGTACTTC
NA	TRBV5-6	16	once	TRBJ2-1	CASSLVGASVNNEQFF	TGTGCCAGCAGCTTGGTAGGGGCTAGCGTAAACAATGAGCAGTTCTTC
TRBD1	TRBV29-1	14	NA	TRBJ2-1	CSVLPGQGINEQFF	TGCAGCGTTCTTCCGGGACAGGGGATCAATGAGCAGTTCTTC
NA	TRBV19	17	once	TRBJ2-3	CASSLEAGLGPADTQYF	TGTGCCAGTAGTCTCGAGGCGGGCCTGGGACCAGCGGATACGCAGTATTTT
NA	TRBV10-3	15	NA	TRBJ2-7	CAIRVNRGGSVEQYF	TGTGCCATCAGAGTAAACAGGGGGGGCTCGGTCGAGCAGTACTTC
TRBD1	TRBV9	17	NA	TRBJ2-6	CASSVRGLNSGANVLTF	TGTGCCAGCAGCGTTAGGGGGCTTAACTCTGGGGCCAACGTCCTGACTTTC
TRBD2	TRBV29-1	15	NA	TRBJ2-5	CSVRGLAGGPETQYF	TGCAGCGTCCGGGGACTAGCGGGAGGGCCAGAGACCCAGTACTTC
NA	TRBV9	16	NA	TRBJ2-1	CASSSSSGVVYNEQFF	TGTGCCAGCAGCTCATCGTCAGGGGTAGTCTACAATGAGCAGTTCTTC
NA	TRBV11-2	14	NA	TRBJ1-2	CASSPQTANYGYTF	TGTGCCAGCAGCCCCCAGACAGCTAACTATGGCTACACCTTC
TRBD1	TRBV14	14	NA	TRBJ1-1	CASSPHRQGTEAFF	TGTGCCAGCAGCCCTCATCGACAGGGCACTGAAGCTTTCTTT
TRBD1	TRBV19	14	NA	TRBJ1-1	CASSMTGYGTEAFF	TGTGCCAGTAGTATGACAGGGTATGGGACTGAAGCTTTCTTT
TRBD2	TRBV15	15	NA	TRBJ2-7	CATSRGGLAAYEQYF	TGTGCCACCAGCAGAGGGGGACTAGCTGCGTACGAGCAGTACTTC
NA	TRBV15	16	NA	TRBJ2-5	CATSRGVAGIVETQYF	TGTGCCACCAGCAGAGGGGTCGCGGGAATAGTAGAGACCCAGTACTTC
NA	TRBV6-5	15	NA	TRBJ1-5	CASSALGTQNQPQHF	TGTGCCAGCAGCGCCCTGGGGACACAGAATCAGCCCCAGCATTTT
NA	TRBV5-6	13	once	TRBJ1-2	CASSLGREYGYTF	TGTGCCAGCAGCCTTGGACGGGAGTATGGCTACACCTTC
NA	TRBV5-5	16	few	TRBJ2-2	CASSLDMGGKGGELFF	TGTGCCAGCAGCTTGGATATGGGCGGTAAAGGCGGGGAGCTGTTTTTT
TRBD2	TRBV5-1	16	NA	TRBJ2-1	CASSSSGGVSYNEQFF	TGCGCCAGCAGCAGTAGCGGGGGCGTATCCTACAATGAGCAGTTCTTC
NA	TRBV2	15	NA	TRBJ1-6	CASSERGLYNSPLHF	TGTGCCAGCAGTGAAAGAGGGCTCTATAATTCACCCCTCCACTTT
TRBD1	TRBV7-8	15	NA	TRBJ2-7	CASSLGTGGPREQYF	TGTGCCAGCAGCCTAGGGACAGGGGGTCCCAGGGAGCAGTACTTC
NA	TRBV7-6	13	NA	TRBJ2-5	CASSLRARETQYF	TGTGCCAGCAGCTTGCGGGCCCGGGAGACCCAGTACTTC
NA	TRBV19	15	NA	TRBJ1-2	CASSIQGVRDYGYTF	TGTGCCAGTAGTATTCAAGGGGTTCGCGACTATGGCTACACCTTC
TRBD1	TRBV2	15	NA	TRBJ2-3	CASSKTGSPADTQYF	TGTGCCAGCAGTAAGACAGGGAGCCCCGCAGATACGCAGTATTTT
NA	TRBV10-2	13	NA	TRBJ1-5	CASTGEGGQPQHF	TGCGCGAGCACGGGGGAGGGCGGTCAGCCCCAGCATTTT
NA	TRBV18	14	NA	TRBJ1-1	CASSPLATNTEAFF	TGTGCCAGCTCACCATTAGCTACGAACACTGAAGCTTTCTTT
NA	TRBV11-2	14	few	TRBJ1-4	CASSYRVGNEKLFF	TGTGCCAGCAGCTACAGGGTCGGGAATGAAAAACTGTTTTTT
NA	TRBV6-1	14	NA	TRBJ2-5	CASTPLAAAGTQYF	TGTGCCAGCACTCCATTAGCGGCCGCGGGGACCCAGTACTTC
NA	TRBV29-1	13	NA	TRBJ1-1	CSVGASGGTEAFF	TGCAGCGTTGGGGCCTCCGGGGGTACTGAAGCTTTCTTT
NA	TRBV30	13	NA	TRBJ1-1	CAWSVQSGTEAFF	TGTGCCTGGAGTGTGCAGAGCGGCACTGAAGCTTTCTTT
NA	TRBV7-6	16	NA	TRBJ2-2	CASSLRAARGTGELFF	TGTGCCAGCAGCTTAAGGGCAGCTCGAGGCACCGGGGAGCTGTTTTTT
TRBD1	TRBV5-1	16	many	TRBJ1-4	CASSLAGTGGNEKLFF	TGCGCCAGCAGCTTGGCGGGGACAGGGGGCAATGAAAAACTGTTTTTT
NA	TRBV5-1	14	NA	TRBJ2-3	CASSLDGGGDTQYF	TGCGCCAGCAGCTTGGATGGGGGCGGAGATACGCAGTATTTT
TRBD1	TRBV28	17	NA	TRBJ2-5	CASSETGGRRFQETQYF	TGTGCCAGCAGTGAGACAGGGGGGCGTCGGTTCCAAGAGACCCAGTACTTC
TRBD1	TRBV29-1	13	NA	TRBJ1-1	CSVVGQGDTEAFF	TGCAGCGTTGTCGGACAGGGGGACACTGAAGCTTTCTTT
NA	TRBV5-1	16	NA	TRBJ2-5	CASSLSGATPGETQYF	TGCGCCAGCAGCTTGTCAGGGGCCACCCCGGGAGAGACCCAGTACTTC
NA	TRBV6-1	15	NA	TRBJ2-7	CASSETPAVSYEQYF	TGTGCCAGCAGTGAAACCCCTGCGGTCTCCTACGAGCAGTACTTC
NA	TRBV6-1	14	NA	TRBJ1-4	CASLKDATNEKLFF	TGTGCCAGCCTTAAAGATGCAACTAATGAAAAACTGTTTTTT
NA	TRBV25-1	16	few	TRBJ2-3	CASSESQRPMGDTQYF	TGTGCCAGCAGTGAATCGCAGCGCCCGATGGGAGATACGCAGTATTTT
NA	TRBV5-1	13	few	TRBJ2-7	CASSLIRSYEQYF	TGCGCCAGCAGCTTGATCCGATCCTACGAGCAGTACTTC
NA	TRBV6-6	11	NA	TRBJ1-1	CASSYRIEAFF	TGTGCCAGCAGTTACCGGATTGAAGCTTTCTTT
NA	TRBV28	12	NA	TRBJ1-1	CASSLVSNEAFF	TGTGCCAGCAGTTTGGTTAGTAATGAAGCTTTCTTT
NA	TRBV7-6	12	NA	TRBJ2-1	CASSLDSNEQFF	TGTGCCAGCAGCTTGGATTCCAATGAGCAGTTCTTC
NA	TRBV5-4	15	NA	TRBJ1-1	CASSLGGRENTEAFF	TGTGCCAGCAGCTTGGGGGGCCGCGAGAACACTGAAGCTTTCTTT
TRBD1	TRBV28	15	NA	TRBJ1-1	CASTPQDRPNTEAFF	TGTGCCAGCACCCCTCAGGACAGGCCAAACACTGAAGCTTTCTTT
NA	TRBV11-2	15	NA	TRBJ1-1	CASSLEGTMNTEAFF	TGTGCCAGCAGCTTAGAAGGCACGATGAACACTGAAGCTTTCTTT
TRBD1	TRBV4-1	17	NA	TRBJ1-6	CASSQAGQAIYNSPLHF	TGCGCCAGCAGCCAAGCTGGACAGGCCATCTATAATTCACCCCTCCACTTT
TRBD1	TRBV5-1	15	NA	TRBJ2-7	CASSGGQGGFHEQYF	TGCGCCAGCAGCGGAGGACAGGGGGGTTTCCACGAGCAGTACTTC
NA	TRBV12-5	13	NA	TRBJ2-1	CASGLVSGNEQFF	TGTGCTAGTGGTTTGGTATCCGGCAATGAGCAGTTCTTC
TRBD2	TRBV7-2	19	NA	TRBJ2-2	CASSSTPPGRGGPTRELFF	TGTGCCAGCAGCTCTACCCCCCCCGGGCGCGGGGGGCCGACCCGAGAGCTGTTTTTT
TRBD1	TRBV5-1	17	NA	TRBJ2-7	CASSPLIAGGIFYEQYF	TGCGCCAGCAGCCCCCTTATCGCAGGGGGAATATTCTACGAGCAGTACTTC
NA	TRBV6-9	14	NA	TRBJ2-7	CASSYSGYSYEQYF	TGTGCCAGCAGTTACTCGGGGTACTCCTACGAGCAGTACTTC
TRBD1	TRBV7-9	15	NA	TRBJ1-6	CASSQVGQGNSPLHF	TGTGCCAGCAGCCAGGTCGGACAGGGGAATTCACCCCTCCACTTT
TRBD1	TRBV19	14	NA	TRBJ1-5	CASSQTGARQPQHF	TGTGCCAGTAGCCAGACAGGGGCGCGTCAGCCCCAGCATTTT
TRBD1	TRBV18	16	NA	TRBJ1-1	CASSPFAPGGNTEAFF	TGTGCCAGCTCACCATTTGCTCCAGGGGGGAACACTGAAGCTTTCTTT
TRBD2	TRBV5-4	15	NA	TRBJ2-3	CASSLAGRSTDTQYF	TGTGCCAGCAGCCTAGCGGGGCGGAGCACAGATACGCAGTATTTT
NA	TRBV29-1	15	once	TRBJ2-2	CSVGPTRGGAGELFF	TGCAGCGTCGGGCCGACACGAGGTGGGGCCGGGGAGCTGTTTTTT
NA	TRBV6-4	13	NA	TRBJ1-1	CASSEDINTEAFF	TGTGCCAGCAGTGAGGACATTAACACTGAAGCTTTCTTT
NA	TRBV29-1	15	once	TRBJ2-3	CSAGLGRGNTDTQYF	TGCAGCGCCGGACTGGGCCGGGGTAACACAGATACGCAGTATTTT